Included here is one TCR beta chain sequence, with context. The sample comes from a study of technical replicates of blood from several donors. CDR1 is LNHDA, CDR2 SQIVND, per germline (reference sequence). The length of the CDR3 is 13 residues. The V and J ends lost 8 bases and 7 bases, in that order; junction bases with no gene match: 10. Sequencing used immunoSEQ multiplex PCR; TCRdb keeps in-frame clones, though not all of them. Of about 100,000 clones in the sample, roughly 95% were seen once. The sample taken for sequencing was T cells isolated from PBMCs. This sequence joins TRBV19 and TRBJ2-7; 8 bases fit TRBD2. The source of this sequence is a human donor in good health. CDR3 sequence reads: CASSLTSGLEQYF. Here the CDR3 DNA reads TGTGCCAGTTCTCTTACTAGCGGCTTAGAGCAGTACTTC. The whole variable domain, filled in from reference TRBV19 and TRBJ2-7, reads DGGITQSPKYLFRKEGQNVTLSCEQNLNHDAMYWYRQDPGQGLRLIYYSQIVNDFQKGDIAEGYSVSREKKESFPLTVTSAQKNPTAFYLCASSLTSGLEQYFGPGTRLTVT.